The T cell receptor beta chain described here comes from a study of Tregs in tolerant kidney transplant recipients. Overall study findings and caveats: No direct test of biological reproducibility was done here.

Profiled with immunoSEQ multiplex PCR; TCRdb holds only in-frame clones, not every one. This table lists under 30,000 clones. Details on this clone: Its antigen is not identified. Read coverage stops 3 residues before the CDR3 terminus; the germline J gene supplies the remainder.

Germline CDR1 is SGHRS and CDR2 is YFSETQ. V was clipped by 4 bases and J by 2 bases; unmatched bases: 4. CDR3 length: 14 amino acids. Recipients received nonmyeloablative bone marrow transplants from related graft donors, with transient mixed chimerism. Thawed PBMCs were FACS-sorted into unstimulated CD4+CD25+CD127- regulatory T cells, CD4+CD25- non-regulatory cells, CD4 and CD8 cells. The V gene is TRBV5-1, the J gene TRBJ2-5, with TRBD1 matching 8 bases. Sequenced material: CD4+ T cells from blood (PBMCs), taken 6 months after the transplant. The receptor's source is a human patient who received a combined kidney and bone marrow transplant. A subset of T cells may come from the graft donor. The CDR3 is CASSDTGGQETQYF. CDR3 DNA (partial): TGCGCCAGCAGCGATACAGGGGGGCAAGAGACC.